Following are 4 T cell receptor beta chains from one sample sequenced in a study of blood T cell repertoires in COVID-19. The protocol was immunoSEQ multiplex PCR, while the TCRdb copy is restricted to in-frame clones and leaves out a portion. The table lists under 200,000 clones, 88% of them singletons. Sequencing was performed on peripheral blood. These receptors all stem from a man in his forties with active or convalescent COVID-19.

The chain carries TRBV10-3 and TRBJ1-1, with 10 bases aligning to TRBD1. CDR3 length: 14 amino acids. Unmatched junction bases numbered 6, after V lost 10 bases and J lost 1 base. Germline V gene sequence: CDR1 ENHRY, CDR2 SYGVKD. DNA for the CDR3: TGTGCCACTGGACAGGGGGGAACGAACACTGAAGCTTTCTTT. Residues: CATGQGGTNTEAFF.

The V gene is TRBV24-1, the J gene TRBJ2-5; 7 bases fit TRBD1. Germline CDR1 KGHDR, CDR2 SFDVKD. V shed 3 bases, J shed 5 bases, and the junction held 11 bases outside the gene matches. The CDR3 consists of 16 residues. The CDR3 DNA sequence: TGTGCCACCAGTGATCCAAGCTCAGGGGGTTGGGAGACCCAGTACTTC. This sequence encodes CATSDPSSGGWETQYF.

The CDR3 reads CASSLETGLTGELFF. Here the CDR3 DNA reads TGTGCCAGCAGTTTGGAGACAGGACTCACCGGGGAGCTGTTTTTT. The chain joins TRBV27 to TRBJ2-2, with D possibly matching TRBD1 (6 bases). The CDR3 has 15 residues. Trimming pared 3 bases from V and 4 bases from J, leaving 12 bases between. The germline gives CDR1 MNHEY, CDR2 SMNVEV (reference sequence).

This sequence joins TRBV29-1 and TRBJ2-1; TRBD2 agrees at 12 bases. Germline loops: CDR1 SQVTM, CDR2 ANQGSEA. V gave up 1 base and J gave up 2 bases; unmatched junction bases: 3. The CDR3 runs 16 residues. Here the CDR3 reads CSVEGLAGATYNEQFF. CDR3 nucleotides: TGCAGCGTTGAAGGACTAGCGGGAGCCACCTACAATGAGCAGTTCTTC.